A single sample gave rise to the 7 T cell receptor beta chains below, sequenced in a study of Ad26.COV2.S vaccination and SARS-CoV-2 variants. This table comes from immunoSEQ multiplex PCR, and its TCRdb copy is limited to in-frame clones, with some not included. The top ten hold 12% of the sample, which has 400,000 to 450,000 clones, around 90% seen once. Regarding treatment: about 20 received Ad26.COV2.S at low or high dose, single or two shots; about five received placebo; per-sample allocation not given. It was on day 63 after the first vaccine or placebo injection that samples were taken. Sequencing was performed on peripheral blood, taken in a trial of Ad26.COV2.S vaccine versus placebo. Receptor source: a person between 18 and 60 years old who received the Ad26.COV2.S COVID-19 vaccine or a placebo.

The chain is built from TRBV20-1 and TRBJ1-1; D is ambiguous. V shed 3 bases and J shed 0 bases, with 8 bases lying between them. CDR3 size: 13 residues. Looked up from germline, CDR1 is DFQATT and CDR2 is SNEGSKA (reference sequence). This CDR3 reads CSASNMMNTEAFF. The CDR3, as DNA: TGCAGTGCTAGTAATATGATGAACACTGAAGCTTTCTTT.

V is TRBV18 and J is TRBJ2-3; no firm D call. The CDR3 loop spans 12 amino acids. Trimming stripped 4 bases from V and 3 bases from J, with 5 bases between. Germline V CDR1 and CDR2: KGHSH, LQKENI. The CDR3 loop is CASSLRTDTQYF. The CDR3 nucleotides read TGTGCCAGCTCACTTAGAACAGATACGCAGTATTTT.

V gene TRBV6-5 combines with J gene TRBJ1-4; perhaps TRBD1 as D (6 bases). Deletions cut 6 bases from V and 8 bases from J, with 16 bases between. There are 14 residues in the CDR3. From germline, CDR1 is MNHEY and CDR2 SVGAGI. The CDR3: CASRTQGKGEKLFF. DNA of the CDR3: TGTGCCAGCAGAACACAGGGTAAAGGCGAAAAACTGTTTTTT.

The chain is built from TRBV12-3 or TRBV12-4 and TRBJ2-7; 7 bases agree with TRBD1. V gave up 5 bases and J gave up 2 bases; unmatched junction bases: 3. The CDR3 loop spans 13 amino acids. For the CDR3, the DNA is TGTGCCAGCAGTACCGGGACAGCCTACGAGCAGTACTTC. Its translation is CASSTGTAYEQYF.

The chain couples TRBV7-9 to TRBJ1-1, with a weak D call TRBD1 (5 bases). This CDR3 has 11 residues. V was pared by 2 bases and J by 11 bases, with 9 bases between. Germline V gene sequence: CDR1 SEHNR, CDR2 FQNEAQ (reference sequence). CDR3 region: CASSLKDNAFF. CDR3 coding DNA: TGTGCCAGCAGCTTAAAGGACAACGCTTTCTTT.

The chain recombines TRBV6-2 or TRBV6-3 with TRBJ2-1; D is perhaps TRBD1 (6 bases). The CDR3 has 16 amino acids. The germline V gene encodes CDR1 MNHEY and CDR2 SVGEGT. Trimming removed 0 bases at V and 4 bases at J, with 13 bases between. The CDR3, as DNA: TGTGCCAGCAGTTACTCGAGGGGGATTCGGTACAATGAGCAGTTCTTC. Its protein is CASSYSRGIRYNEQFF.

The CDR3 region has the DNA TGTGCTAGTGGCTACGGGACAGCCAAAGAGACCCAGTACTTC. It encodes CASGYGTAKETQYF. The rearrangement links TRBV12-5 to TRBJ2-5; 7 bases line up with TRBD1. The CDR3 consists of 14 residues. Germline trimming cut 6 bases from V and 3 bases from J; bases unmatched to any gene: 7. Germline-derived CDR1 and CDR2 are LGHNT and FRNRAP.